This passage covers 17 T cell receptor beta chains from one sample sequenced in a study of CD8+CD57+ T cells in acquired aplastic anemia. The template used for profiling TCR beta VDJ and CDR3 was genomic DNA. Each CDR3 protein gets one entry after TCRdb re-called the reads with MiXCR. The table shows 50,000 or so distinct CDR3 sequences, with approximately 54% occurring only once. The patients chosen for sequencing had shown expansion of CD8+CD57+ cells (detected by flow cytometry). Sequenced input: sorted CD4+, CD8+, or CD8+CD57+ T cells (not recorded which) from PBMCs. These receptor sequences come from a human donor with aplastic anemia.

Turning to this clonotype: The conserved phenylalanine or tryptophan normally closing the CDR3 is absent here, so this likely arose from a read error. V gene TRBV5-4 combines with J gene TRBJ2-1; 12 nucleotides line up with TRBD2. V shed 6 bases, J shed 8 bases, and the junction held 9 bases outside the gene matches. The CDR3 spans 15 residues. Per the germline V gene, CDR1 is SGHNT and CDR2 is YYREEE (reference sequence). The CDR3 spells CASIFGTSGLDEQFL. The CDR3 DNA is TGTGCCAGCATCTTCGGGACTAGCGGGTTAGATGAGCAGTTCCTC.

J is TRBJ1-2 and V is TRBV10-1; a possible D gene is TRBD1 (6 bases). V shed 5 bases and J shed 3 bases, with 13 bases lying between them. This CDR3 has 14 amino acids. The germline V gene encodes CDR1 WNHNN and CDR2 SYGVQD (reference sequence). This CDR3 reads CASSSQGGYYGYTF. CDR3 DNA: TGCGCCAGCAGTTCACAGGGAGGGTACTATGGCTACACCTTC.

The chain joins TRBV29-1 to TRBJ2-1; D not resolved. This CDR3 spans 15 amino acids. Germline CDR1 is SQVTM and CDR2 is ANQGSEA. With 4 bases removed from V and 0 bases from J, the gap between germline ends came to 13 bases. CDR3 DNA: TGCAGCGTTGGAGGCCAGACTGACTCCTACAATGAGCAGTTCTTC. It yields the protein CSVGGQTDSYNEQFF.

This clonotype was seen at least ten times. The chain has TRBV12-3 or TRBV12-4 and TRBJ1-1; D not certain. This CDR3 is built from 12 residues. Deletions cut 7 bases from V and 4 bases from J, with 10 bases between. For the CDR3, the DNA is TGTGCCAGCACTCCCGTGGGCACTGAAGCTTTCTTT. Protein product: CASTPVGTEAFF.

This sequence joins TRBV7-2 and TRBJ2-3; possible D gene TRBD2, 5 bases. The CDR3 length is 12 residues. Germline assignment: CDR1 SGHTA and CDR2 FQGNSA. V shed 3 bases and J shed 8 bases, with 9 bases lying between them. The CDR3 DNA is TGTGCCAGCAGCTTTGGCGGGCGTACGCAGTATTTT. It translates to CASSFGGRTQYF.

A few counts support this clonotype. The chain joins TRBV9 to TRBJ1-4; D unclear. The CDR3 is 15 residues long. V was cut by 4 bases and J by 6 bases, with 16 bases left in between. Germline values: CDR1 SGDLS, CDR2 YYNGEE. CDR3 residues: CASSSLSDWYEKLFF. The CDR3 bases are TGTGCCAGCAGCTCCCTCTCCGATTGGTATGAAAAACTGTTTTTT. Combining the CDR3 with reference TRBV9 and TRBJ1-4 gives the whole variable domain DSGVTQTPKHLITATGQRVTLRCSPRSGDLSVYWYQQSLDQGLQFLIQYYNGEERAKGNILERFSAQQFPDLHSELNLSSLELGDSALYFCASSSLSDWYEKLFFGSGTQLSVL.

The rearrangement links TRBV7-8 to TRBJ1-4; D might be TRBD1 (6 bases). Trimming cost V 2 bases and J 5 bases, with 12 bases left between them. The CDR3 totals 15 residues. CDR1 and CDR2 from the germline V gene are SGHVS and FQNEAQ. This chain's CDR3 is CASSLSTGQNEKLFF. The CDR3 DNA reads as TGTGCCAGCAGCTTAAGTACAGGGCAGAATGAAAAACTGTTTTTT.

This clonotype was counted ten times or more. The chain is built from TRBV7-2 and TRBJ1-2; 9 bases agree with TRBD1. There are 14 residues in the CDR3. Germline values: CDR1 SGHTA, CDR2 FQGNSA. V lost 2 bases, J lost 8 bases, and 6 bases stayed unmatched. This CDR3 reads CASSLSQGAQGYTF. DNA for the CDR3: TGTGCCAGCAGCTTATCACAGGGGGCTCAAGGCTACACCTTC.

The CDR3 spells CASSEWGGRSGNTIYF. The CDR3 DNA follows: TGTGCCAGCAGTGAATGGGGCGGCAGATCTGGAAACACCATATATTTT. The chain employs TRBV25-1 and TRBJ1-3; D possibly corresponds to TRBD1 (5 bases). The V end was cut by 1 base, the J end by 1 base, with 11 bases between. The CDR3 runs 16 residues. The germline V gene has CDR1 MGHDK and CDR2 SYGVNS.

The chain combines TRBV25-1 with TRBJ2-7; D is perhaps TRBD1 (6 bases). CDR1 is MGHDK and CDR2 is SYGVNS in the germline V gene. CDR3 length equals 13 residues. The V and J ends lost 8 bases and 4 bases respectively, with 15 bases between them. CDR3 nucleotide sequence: TGTGCCAGCTCAGACAGGAACGTATACGAGCAGTACTTC. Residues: CASSDRNVYEQYF.

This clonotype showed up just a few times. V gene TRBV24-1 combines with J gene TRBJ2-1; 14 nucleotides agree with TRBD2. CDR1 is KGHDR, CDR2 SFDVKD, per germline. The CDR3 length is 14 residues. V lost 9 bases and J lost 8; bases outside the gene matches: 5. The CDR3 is CATGTSGSRDEQFF. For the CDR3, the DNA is TGTGCCACCGGGACTAGCGGGAGTAGGGATGAGCAGTTCTTC.

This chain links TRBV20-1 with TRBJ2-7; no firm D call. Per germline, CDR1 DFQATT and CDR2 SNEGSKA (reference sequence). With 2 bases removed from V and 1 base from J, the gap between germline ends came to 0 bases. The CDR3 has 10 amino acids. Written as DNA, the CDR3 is TGCAGTGCTAGATCCTACGAGCAGTACTTC. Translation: CSARSYEQYF.

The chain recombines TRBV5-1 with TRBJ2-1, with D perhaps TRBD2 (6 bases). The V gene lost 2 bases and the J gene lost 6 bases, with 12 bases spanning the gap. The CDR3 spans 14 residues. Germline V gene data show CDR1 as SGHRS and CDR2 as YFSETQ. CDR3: CASSFLLASNEQFF. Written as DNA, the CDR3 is TGCGCCAGCAGCTTCTTACTAGCCTCCAATGAGCAGTTCTTC.

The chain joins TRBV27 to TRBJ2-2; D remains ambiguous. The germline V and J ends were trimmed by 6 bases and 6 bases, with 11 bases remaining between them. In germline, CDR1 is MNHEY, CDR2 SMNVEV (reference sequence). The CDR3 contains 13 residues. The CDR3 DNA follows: TGTGCCAGCAGCGTAGGGATGGCCGGGGAGCTGTTTTTT. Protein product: CASSVGMAGELFF.

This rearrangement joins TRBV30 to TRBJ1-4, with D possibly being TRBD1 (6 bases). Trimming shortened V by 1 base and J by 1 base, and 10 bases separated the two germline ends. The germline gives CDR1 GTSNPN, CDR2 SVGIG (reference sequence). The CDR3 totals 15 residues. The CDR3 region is CAWSEGVLTNEKLFF. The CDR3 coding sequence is TGTGCCTGGAGTGAGGGGGTCCTAACTAATGAAAAACTGTTTTTT. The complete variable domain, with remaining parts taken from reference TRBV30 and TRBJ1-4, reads SQTIHQWPATLVQPVGSPLSLECTVEGTSNPNLYWYRQAAGRGLQLLFYSVGIGQISSEVPQNLSASRPQDRQFILSSKKLLLSDSGFYLCAWSEGVLTNEKLFFGSGTQLSVL.

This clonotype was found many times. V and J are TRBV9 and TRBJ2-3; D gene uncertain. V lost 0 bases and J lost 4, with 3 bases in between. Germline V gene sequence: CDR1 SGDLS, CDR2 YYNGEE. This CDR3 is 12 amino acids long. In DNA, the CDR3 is TGTGCCAGCAGCGTAGTGTCAGATACGCAGTATTTT. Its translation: CASSVVSDTQYF.

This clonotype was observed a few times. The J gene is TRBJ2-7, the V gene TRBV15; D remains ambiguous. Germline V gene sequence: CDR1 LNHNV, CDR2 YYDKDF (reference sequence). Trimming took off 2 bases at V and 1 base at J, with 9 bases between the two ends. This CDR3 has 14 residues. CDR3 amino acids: CATSRRTASYEQYF. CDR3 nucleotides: TGTGCCACCAGCAGAAGAACCGCTTCCTACGAGCAGTACTTC.